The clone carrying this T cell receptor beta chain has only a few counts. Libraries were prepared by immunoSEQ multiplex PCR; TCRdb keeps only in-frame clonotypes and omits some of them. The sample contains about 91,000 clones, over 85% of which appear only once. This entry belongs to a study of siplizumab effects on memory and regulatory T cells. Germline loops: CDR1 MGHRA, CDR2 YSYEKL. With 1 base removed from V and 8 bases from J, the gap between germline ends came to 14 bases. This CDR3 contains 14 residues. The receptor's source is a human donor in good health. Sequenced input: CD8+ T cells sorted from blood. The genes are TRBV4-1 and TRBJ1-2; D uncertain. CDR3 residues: CASSQVWGDGGYTF. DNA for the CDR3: TGCGCCAGCAGCCAAGTATGGGGTGATGGAGGCTACACCTTC.